Sequencing of this T cell receptor beta chain was carried out in a study of T cell repertoires in cytomegalovirus infection. As for the study in general: Recently identified HLA-C-restricted CMV epitopes and well-studied HLA-B-restricted CMV epitopes were used by the study. In public TCR beta signatures, there were indications of both CMV infection and matching HLA type. General study results and limits: Cumulative public TCR beta family frequency identified carriers of CMV plus the relevant HLA. It was HLA-C-restricted CMV-specific TCR beta clonotypes that dominated the response ex vivo.

The CDR3 loop spans 15 amino acids. Losses at the gene ends were 2 bases for V and 5 bases for J; bases not matched to a gene: 3. Germline CDR1 and CDR2: SGHTA and FQGTGA. TCRdb analysed the reads with MiXCR anew, one entry per CDR3 protein. The data contain around 69,000 distinct CDR3 sequences, approximately 22% of them singletons. This clonotype was seen a handful of times. Its antigen remains unknown. The material sequenced was CD8+ T cells from cultured PBMCs, taken from culture after CMV antigen stimulation. The clonotype was recovered from a human donor in good health (CMV status not recorded). Some clones in this sample may be carry-over from other donors' samples. The chain joins TRBV7-3 to TRBJ2-2; 9 nucleotides agree with TRBD1. The CDR3: CASSLGTGRTGELFF. In DNA form, the CDR3 reads TGTGCCAGCAGCTTAGGGACAGGGAGGACCGGGGAGCTGTTTTTT.